Below are 25 T cell receptor beta chains sequenced from a single sample in a study of immune characterization of retroperitoneal liposarcoma (dated by TCRdb to the late 2010s). Library construction relied on PCR. The sequencer was a NextSeq 500. TCRdb redid the processing of the public reads, applying fastp at Q25 and MiXCR, and retained in-frame beta chains. Each CDR3 protein appears once, grouped with its most common genes and DNA. The sample records some 10,000 distinct CDR3 sequences, about 26% of which are singletons. The ten most abundant clones make up 9.1% of the sample. Input material: tumor tissue. All receptors come from a female donor with retroperitoneal liposarcoma.

The chain links TRBV11-1 to TRBJ2-1, with D unresolved. The DNA end lines up better with TRBJ2-7; the J call may be wrong. This CDR3 spans 15 amino acids. The germline V gene encodes CDR1 SGHAT and CDR2 FQDESV (reference sequence). CDR3 nucleotide sequence: TGTGCCAGCAGCTTACAAGGTGATCTCAGAAATGAGCAGTACTTC. Its translation: CASSLQGDLRNEQYF.

This clonotype has at least ten counts. The gene calls are TRBV6-6 and TRBJ2-1; 11 bases are a match to TRBD2. J was trimmed by 13 bases and V by 0 bases; bases with no gene match: 11. The germline CDR1 and CDR2 sequences are MNHNY and SVGAGI (reference sequence). The CDR3 contains 16 residues. The CDR3 spells CASSYSGLAGPETQFF. CDR3 DNA sequence: TGTGCCAGCAGTTACTCCGGACTAGCGGGTCCGGAGACCCAGTTCTTC.

This clonotype has more than one count but fewer than ten. V is TRBV12-3 or TRBV12-4 and J is TRBJ1-4; 7 bases match TRBD1. The V and J ends lost 6 bases and 4 bases, in that order; junction bases with no gene match: 5. The CDR3 consists of 14 residues. This CDR3 is CASSNRGGNEKLFF. CDR3 in DNA: TGTGCCAGCAGCAACAGGGGTGGTAATGAAAAACTGTTTTTT.

The J gene is TRBJ2-7, the V gene TRBV10-3, with 11 bases matching TRBD2. CDR3 length: 16 residues. With 10 bases clipped from V and 4 bases from J, the junction kept 15 bases outside the gene matches. Germline CDR1 reads ENHRY; CDR2 reads SYGVKD. CDR3 region: CATKPSSGRPGYEQYF. DNA of the CDR3: TGTGCCACCAAACCTTCTAGCGGGAGGCCAGGTTACGAGCAGTACTTC.

The rearrangement joins TRBV6-6 to TRBJ2-3; D might be TRBD1 (6 bases). The V gene's germline CDR1 is MNHNY and CDR2 SVGAGI (reference sequence). Trimming left V 0 bases short and J 2 bases short, with 15 bases between. This CDR3 region has 17 residues. In DNA form, the CDR3 reads TGTGCCAGCAGTTACTCGACCTACAGGGTCCCCACAGATACGCAGTATTTT. Encoded protein: CASSYSTYRVPTDTQYF.

The chain joins TRBV6-1 to TRBJ2-1; D perhaps matches TRBD2 (5 bases). CDR1 MNHNS and CDR2 SASEGT come from the germline V gene. This CDR3 region has 14 residues. Deletions cut 1 base from V and 10 bases from J, with 14 bases between. CDR3 amino acids: CASSEVVGRDEQFF. In DNA, the CDR3 is TGTGCCAGCAGTGAAGTAGTGGGGAGAGACGAGCAGTTCTTC.

Many counts were recorded for this clonotype. This rearrangement joins TRBV7-6 to TRBJ2-1; D is uncertain. Deletions cut 6 bases from V and 10 bases from J, with 16 bases between. In germline, CDR1 is SGHVS, CDR2 FNYEAQ. This CDR3 is 13 amino acids long. CDR3 in amino acids: CASSTEAFYEQFF. The CDR3, as DNA: TGTGCCAGCAGTACCGAGGCTTTCTACGAGCAGTTCTTC. Complete variable domain (other parts from reference TRBV7-6 and TRBJ2-1): GAGVSQSPRYKVTKRGQDVALRCDPISGHVSLYWYRQALGQGPEFLTYFNYEAQQDKSGLPNDRFSAERPEGSISTLTIQRTEQRDSAMYRCASSTEAFYEQFFGPGTRLTVL.

This clonotype was picked up a small number of times. The chain links TRBV6-4 to TRBJ2-1, with D perhaps TRBD1 or TRBD2 (5 bases each). CDR1 is MRHNA and CDR2 is SNTAGT in the germline V gene. Deletions cut 2 bases from V and 10 bases from J, with 15 bases between. The length of the CDR3 is 14 residues. CDR3 bases: TGTGCCAGCAGTGACGATAGGGACGGGAAGGAGCAGTTCTTC. This codes for CASSDDRDGKEQFF.

The genes are TRBV6-5 and TRBJ2-1; weak D call: TRBD1 (6 bases). Germline CDR1 MNHEY, CDR2 SVGAGI. This CDR3 contains 14 residues. V was shortened by 2 bases and J by 10 bases, with 15 bases between the two germline ends. The DNA for the CDR3 is TGTGCCAGCAGTTACCGGGACACCTACTACGAGCAGTTCTTC. This translates into CASSYRDTYYEQFF.

J is TRBJ2-2 and V is TRBV10-1; D is ambiguous. CDR1 and CDR2 (germline): WNHNN, SYGVQD (reference sequence). V dropped 0 bases and J dropped 4 bases, with 12 bases sitting between them. The CDR3 runs 16 residues. The CDR3 loop reads CASSESGGPGTGELFF. CDR3 coding DNA: TGCGCCAGCAGTGAGTCGGGCGGTCCGGGCACCGGGGAGCTGTTTTTT.

This sequence joins TRBV6-1 and TRBJ1-6; 8 bases fit TRBD1. Germline values: CDR1 MNHNS, CDR2 SASEGT. The V and J ends lost 4 bases and 4 bases, in that order; junction bases with no gene match: 6. The CDR3 is made up of 16 amino acids. The CDR3 sequence is CASSVPGQVYNSPLHF. For the CDR3, the DNA is TGTGCCAGCAGTGTCCCGGGACAGGTGTATAATTCACCCCTCCACTTT.

V and J are TRBV18 and TRBJ1-1, with D possibly matching TRBD1 (5 bases). The CDR3 has 12 amino acids. V lost 8 bases to trimming and J lost 6 bases, with 13 bases between them. Looked up from germline, CDR1 is KGHSH and CDR2 is LQKENI. The CDR3, as DNA: TGTGCCAGCACCTCAGGGCAGGCTGAAGCTTTCTTT. Translated: CASTSGQAEAFF.

Many counts were recorded for this clonotype. The chain couples TRBV7-6 to TRBJ2-7; D unclear. This CDR3 comprises 13 residues. Deletions cut 6 bases from V and 3 bases from J, with 12 bases between. CDR1 and CDR2 (germline): SGHVS, FNYEAQ. This CDR3 is CASSTEAFYEQYF. CDR3 DNA sequence: TGTGCCAGCAGTACCGAGGCTTTCTACGAGCAGTACTTC.

In this sample, this clonotype is medium-sized. The chain is built from TRBV6-1 and TRBJ1-1; D uncertain. This CDR3 contains 10 residues. Trimming pared 2 bases from V and 7 bases from J, leaving 2 bases between. The germline V gene has CDR1 MNHNS and CDR2 SASEGT. CDR3 sequence: CASSENEAFF. The CDR3 bases are TGTGCCAGCAGTGAAAATGAAGCTTTCTTT.

This clonotype was found a few times. This chain joins TRBV6-6 and TRBJ2-4; D not certain. With 6 bases removed from V and 0 bases from J, the gap between germline ends came to 6 bases. CDR1 is MNHNY, CDR2 SVGAGI, per germline (reference sequence). The CDR3 runs to 13 residues. This CDR3 is CASRMGAKNIQYF. The DNA for the CDR3 is TGTGCCAGCAGGATGGGAGCCAAAAACATTCAGTACTTC.

Worth noting for this clonotype: Mismatch with germline at one junction end may stem from a read error. This chain joins TRBV12-3 or TRBV12-4 and TRBJ2-1; D gene unclear. This CDR3 spans 12 amino acids. CDR3 sequence: CVSSFGRETQFF. The CDR3 nucleotides are TGTGTCAGCAGTTTCGGCCGAGAGACCCAGTTCTTC.

CDR3 sequence (DNA): TGTGCCAGCAGTCGATTCCAGGGGTTTGGAGATACGCAGTATTTT. It codes for CASSRFQGFGDTQYF. The chain recombines TRBV12-3 or TRBV12-4 with TRBJ2-3; D is perhaps TRBD1 (6 bases). The CDR3 length is 15 residues. The V gene lost 5 bases and the J gene lost 5 bases, with 17 bases spanning the gap.

In its sample, this clonotype is medium-sized. The V call is TRBV7-6, the J call TRBJ2-1; D is possibly TRBD1 or TRBD2 (6 bases each). From germline, CDR1 is SGHVS and CDR2 FNYEAQ. V was pared by 7 bases and J by 9 bases, with 19 bases between. The CDR3 loop spans 14 amino acids. The CDR3 bases are TGTGCCAGCAAACTTTCGATACAGGGAGGTGAGCAGTTCTTC. This sequence encodes CASKLSIQGGEQFF.

By share, this clonotype ranks as medium-sized (0.01 to 0.1%). The gene calls are TRBV6-1 and TRBJ2-6; D remains ambiguous. Germline loops: CDR1 MNHNS, CDR2 SASEGT. The CDR3 contains 16 residues. V was trimmed by 3 bases and J by 0 bases, leaving 9 bases between them. CDR3 nucleotides: TGTGCCAGCAGTGAGGCGAGGCTCTCTGGGGCCAACGTCCTGACTTTC. Its protein product is CASSEARLSGANVLTF.

By sample share, this clonotype is medium-sized. V usage is TRBV7-2 and J usage is TRBJ2-1; maybe TRBD1 (5 bases). The CDR3 runs to 14 residues. Germline CDR1 is SGHTA and CDR2 is FQGNSA. Trimming shortened V by 3 bases and J by 10 bases, and 16 bases separated the two germline ends. The chain's CDR3 is CASSLIGVPYEQFF. Written as DNA, the CDR3 is TGTGCCAGCAGCTTGATAGGGGTACCGTACGAGCAGTTCTTC.

This clonotype is classed as medium-sized (0.01 to 0.1%). The chain recombines TRBV6-1 with TRBJ2-1, with D hard to call. Germline CDR1 is MNHNS and CDR2 is SASEGT. Trimming took 7 bases from V and 10 from J, leaving 17 bases between them. The CDR3 is 13 residues long. CDR3 protein: CASTDPRAYEQFF. CDR3 nucleotide sequence: TGTGCCAGCACGGACCCGCGTGCCTACGAGCAGTTCTTC.

Within the sample, this clonotype is medium-sized. The V and J genes are TRBV11-1 and TRBJ2-1; 7 bases are a match to TRBD1. The better agreement between TRBJ2-7 and the DNA end casts doubt on the J call. The germline CDR1 and CDR2 sequences are SGHAT and FQDESV (reference sequence). The CDR3 is 15 amino acids. The CDR3 DNA follows: TGTGCCAGCAGTTTTGGGACAGCCCTTCTCCTTAGGCAGTACTTC. This encodes CASSFGTALLLRQYF.

The chain recombines TRBV6-6 with TRBJ2-5; no clear D. The CDR3 contains 13 residues. Germline V gene data show CDR1 as MNHNY and CDR2 as SVGAGI (reference sequence). Trimming pared 3 bases from V and 2 bases from J, leaving 7 bases between. CDR3 sequence (DNA): TGTGCCAGCAGTTATTTTGGGCAAGAGACCCAGTACTTC. Translating it yields CASSYFGQETQYF.

This clonotype occurred many times. The chain combines TRBV7-8 with TRBJ2-5; TRBD2 might be the D (5 bases). V dropped 1 base and J dropped 11 bases, with 20 bases sitting between them. Looked up from germline, CDR1 is SGHVS and CDR2 is FQNEAQ. CDR3 length: 15 residues. CDR3 in DNA: TGTGCCAGCAGCTTAGGGGTTAGCGACTACAATGAGCAGTACTTC. It yields the protein CASSLGVSDYNEQYF.

At least ten counts were recorded for this clonotype. CDR3 in DNA: TGTGCCAGCAGTTTCGATCCCAGTGAGCAGTTCTTC. Residues: CASSFDPSEQFF. The J gene is TRBJ2-1, the V gene TRBV12-3 or TRBV12-4; D is unclear. This CDR3 is 12 amino acids long. Trimming cost V 3 bases and J 9 bases, with 9 bases left between them.